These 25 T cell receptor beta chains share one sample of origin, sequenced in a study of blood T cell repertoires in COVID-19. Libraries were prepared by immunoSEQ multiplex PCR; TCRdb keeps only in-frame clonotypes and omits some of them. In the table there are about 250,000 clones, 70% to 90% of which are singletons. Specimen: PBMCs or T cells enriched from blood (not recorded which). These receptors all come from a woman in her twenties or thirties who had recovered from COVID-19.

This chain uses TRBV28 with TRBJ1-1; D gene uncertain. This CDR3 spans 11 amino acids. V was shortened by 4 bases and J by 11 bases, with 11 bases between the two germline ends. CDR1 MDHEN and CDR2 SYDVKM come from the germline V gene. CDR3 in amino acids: CASSSLGRAFF. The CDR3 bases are TGTGCCAGCAGTTCACTGGGGAGGGCTTTCTTT.

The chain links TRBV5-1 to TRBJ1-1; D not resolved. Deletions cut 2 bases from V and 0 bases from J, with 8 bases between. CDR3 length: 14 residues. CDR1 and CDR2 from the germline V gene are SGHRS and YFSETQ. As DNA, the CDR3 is TGCGCCAGCAGCTTTGCCGGGATGAACACTGAAGCTTTCTTT. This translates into CASSFAGMNTEAFF.

The CDR3 DNA is TGCAGTGCTAGCAGCTCCTACGAGCAGTACTTC. This codes for CSASSSYEQYF. The chain has TRBV20-1 and TRBJ2-7; unclear D gene. Per the germline V gene, CDR1 is DFQATT and CDR2 is SNEGSKA (reference sequence). The CDR3 spans 11 residues. Trimming stripped 3 bases from V and 0 bases from J, with 3 bases between.

The CDR3 sequence: CASSNRQAKDTQYF. The CDR3 coding sequence is TGTGCCAGCAGCAATCGACAGGCGAAAGATACGCAGTATTTT. The chain couples TRBV9 to TRBJ2-3; possible D gene TRBD1, 6 bases. CDR3 length: 14 amino acids. Germline lookup yields CDR1 SGDLS and CDR2 YYNGEE. Trimming removed 4 bases from V and 5 bases from J, with 14 bases in between.

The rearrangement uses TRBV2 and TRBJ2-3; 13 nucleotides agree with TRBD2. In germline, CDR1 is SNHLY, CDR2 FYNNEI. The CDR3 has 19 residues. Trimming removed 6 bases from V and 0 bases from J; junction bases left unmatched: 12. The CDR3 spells CASRRGTSGMQLSTDTQYF. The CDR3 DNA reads TGTGCCAGCAGGCGGGGGACTAGCGGGATGCAACTTAGCACAGATACGCAGTATTTT.

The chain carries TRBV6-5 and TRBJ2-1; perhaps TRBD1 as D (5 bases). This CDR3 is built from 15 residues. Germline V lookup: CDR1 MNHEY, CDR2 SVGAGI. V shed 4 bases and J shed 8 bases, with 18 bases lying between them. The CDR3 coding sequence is TGTGCCAGCAGTTTCCTCCAGGGCTTGGGGCATGAGCAGTTCTTC. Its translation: CASSFLQGLGHEQFF.

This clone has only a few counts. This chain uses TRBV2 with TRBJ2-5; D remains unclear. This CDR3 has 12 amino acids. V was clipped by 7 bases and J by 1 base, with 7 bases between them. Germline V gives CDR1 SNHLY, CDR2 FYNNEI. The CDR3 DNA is TGTGCCAGCATGAAGCTCCAAGAGACCCAGTACTTC. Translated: CASMKLQETQYF.

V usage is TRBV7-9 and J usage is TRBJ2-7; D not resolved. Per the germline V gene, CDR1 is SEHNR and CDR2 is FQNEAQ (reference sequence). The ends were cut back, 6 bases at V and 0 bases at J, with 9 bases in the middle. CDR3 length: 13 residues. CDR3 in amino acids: CASRPGASYEQYF. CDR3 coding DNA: TGTGCCAGCAGACCAGGCGCCTCCTACGAGCAGTACTTC.

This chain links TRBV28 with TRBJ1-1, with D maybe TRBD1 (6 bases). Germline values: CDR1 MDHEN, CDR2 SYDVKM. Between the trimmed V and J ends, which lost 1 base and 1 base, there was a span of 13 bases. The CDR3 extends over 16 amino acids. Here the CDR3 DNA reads TGTGCCAGCAGTTTATTTGGAAGGACAGCGAACACTGAAGCTTTCTTT. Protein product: CASSLFGRTANTEAFF. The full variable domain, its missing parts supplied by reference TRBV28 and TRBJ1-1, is DVKVTQSSRYLVKRTGEKVFLECVQDMDHENMFWYRQDPGLGLRLIYFSYDVKMKEKGDIPEGYSVSREKKERFSLILESASTNQTSMYLCASSLFGRTANTEAFFGQGTRLTVV.

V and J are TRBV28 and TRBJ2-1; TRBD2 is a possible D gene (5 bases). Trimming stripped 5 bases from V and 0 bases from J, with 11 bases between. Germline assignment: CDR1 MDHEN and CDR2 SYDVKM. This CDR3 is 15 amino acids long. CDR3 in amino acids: CASSPERSSYNEQFF. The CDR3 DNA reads TGTGCCAGCAGTCCTGAGCGGAGCTCCTACAATGAGCAGTTCTTC.

The CDR3 nucleotides read TGTGCCACCAGTGAATATTCGGGAGAGCAGTACTTC. Its protein is CATSEYSGEQYF. The chain links TRBV24-1 to TRBJ2-7, with TRBD2 as a possible D gene (5 bases). Germline CDR1 and CDR2: KGHDR and SFDVKD. This CDR3 contains 12 residues. V dropped 4 bases and J dropped 7 bases, with 10 bases sitting between them.

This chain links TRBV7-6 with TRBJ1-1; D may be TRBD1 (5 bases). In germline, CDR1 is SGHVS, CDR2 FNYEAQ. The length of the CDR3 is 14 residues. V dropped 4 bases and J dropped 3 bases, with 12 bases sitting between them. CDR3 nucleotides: TGTGCCAGCAGCTCCCTGACGGGGGACACTGAAGCTTTCTTT. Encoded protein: CASSSLTGDTEAFF.

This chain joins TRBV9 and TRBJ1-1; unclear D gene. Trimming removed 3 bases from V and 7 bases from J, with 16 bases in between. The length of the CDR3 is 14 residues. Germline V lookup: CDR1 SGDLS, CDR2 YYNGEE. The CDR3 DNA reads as TGTGCCAGCAGCGCAGGTGTCCTCCCCGGTGAAGCTTTCTTT. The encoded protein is CASSAGVLPGEAFF.

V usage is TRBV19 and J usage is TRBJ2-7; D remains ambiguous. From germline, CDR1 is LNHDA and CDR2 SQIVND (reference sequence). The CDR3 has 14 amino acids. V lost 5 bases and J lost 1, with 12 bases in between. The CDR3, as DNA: TGTGCCAGTAGTCCTCGGGTAGGATCCTACGAGCAGTACTTC. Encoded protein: CASSPRVGSYEQYF.

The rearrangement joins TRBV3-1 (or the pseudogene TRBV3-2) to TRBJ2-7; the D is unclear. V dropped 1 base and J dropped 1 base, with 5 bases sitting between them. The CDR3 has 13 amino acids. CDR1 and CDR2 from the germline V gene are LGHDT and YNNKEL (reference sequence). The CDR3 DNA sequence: TGTGCCAGCAGCCAAGCTTTGTCCTACGAGCAGTACTTC. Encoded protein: CASSQALSYEQYF.

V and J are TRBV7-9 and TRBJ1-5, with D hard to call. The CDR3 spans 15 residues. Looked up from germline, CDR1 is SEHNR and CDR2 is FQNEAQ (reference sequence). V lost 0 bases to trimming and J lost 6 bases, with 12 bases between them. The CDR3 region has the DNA TGTGCCAGCAGCTTAGCGGGAGGAGTAGGTCAGCCCCAGCATTTT. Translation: CASSLAGGVGQPQHF.

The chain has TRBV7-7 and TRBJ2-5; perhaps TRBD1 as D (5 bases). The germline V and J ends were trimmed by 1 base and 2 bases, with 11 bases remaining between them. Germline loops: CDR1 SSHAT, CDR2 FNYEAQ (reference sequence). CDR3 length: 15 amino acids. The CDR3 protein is CASSLGGRAQETQYF. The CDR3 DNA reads TGTGCCAGCAGCTTAGGCGGCAGGGCTCAAGAGACCCAGTACTTC. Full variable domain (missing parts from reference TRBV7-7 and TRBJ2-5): GAGVSQSPRYKVTKRGQDVTLRCDPISSHATLYWYQQALGQGPEFLTYFNYEAQPDKSGLPSDRFSAERPEGSISTLTIQRTEQRDSAMYRCASSLGGRAQETQYFGPGTRLLVL.

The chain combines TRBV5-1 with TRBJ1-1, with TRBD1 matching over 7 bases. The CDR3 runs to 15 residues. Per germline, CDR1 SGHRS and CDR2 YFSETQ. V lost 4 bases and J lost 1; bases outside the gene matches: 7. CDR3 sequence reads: CASSPPTGKNTEAFF. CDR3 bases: TGCGCCAGCAGCCCCCCGACAGGGAAGAACACTGAAGCTTTCTTT.

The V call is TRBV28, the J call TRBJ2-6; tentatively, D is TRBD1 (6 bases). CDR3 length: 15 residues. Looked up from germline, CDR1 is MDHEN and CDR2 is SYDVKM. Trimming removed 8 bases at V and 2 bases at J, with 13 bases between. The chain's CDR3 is CASRVRQAGANVLTF. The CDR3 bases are TGTGCCAGCCGAGTGAGACAGGCTGGGGCCAACGTCCTGACTTTC.

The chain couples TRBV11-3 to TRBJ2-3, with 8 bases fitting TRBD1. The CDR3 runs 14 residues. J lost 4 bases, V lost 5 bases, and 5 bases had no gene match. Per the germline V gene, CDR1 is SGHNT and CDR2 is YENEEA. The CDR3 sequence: CASSADREADTQYF. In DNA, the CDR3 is TGTGCCAGCAGCGCGGACAGGGAGGCAGATACGCAGTATTTT. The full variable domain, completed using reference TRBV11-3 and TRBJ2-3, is EAGVVQSPRYKIIEKKQPVAFWCNPISGHNTLYWYLQNLGQGPELLIRYENEEAVDDSQLPKDRFSAERLKGVDSTLKIQPAELGDSAVYLCASSADREADTQYFGPGTRLTVL.

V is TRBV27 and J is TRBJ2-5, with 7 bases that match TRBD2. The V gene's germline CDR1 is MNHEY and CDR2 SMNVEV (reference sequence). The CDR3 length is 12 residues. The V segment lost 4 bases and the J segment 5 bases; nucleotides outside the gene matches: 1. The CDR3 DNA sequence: TGTGCCAGCAGTTCCGGGGGGGAGACCCAGTACTTC. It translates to CASSSGGETQYF.

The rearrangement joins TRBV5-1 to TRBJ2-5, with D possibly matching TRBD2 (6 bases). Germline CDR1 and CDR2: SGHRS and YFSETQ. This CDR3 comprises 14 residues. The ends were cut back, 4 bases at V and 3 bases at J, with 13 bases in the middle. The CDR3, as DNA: TGCGCCAGCAGCCGCGGGACTGGAGAAGAGACCCAGTACTTC. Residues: CASSRGTGEETQYF.

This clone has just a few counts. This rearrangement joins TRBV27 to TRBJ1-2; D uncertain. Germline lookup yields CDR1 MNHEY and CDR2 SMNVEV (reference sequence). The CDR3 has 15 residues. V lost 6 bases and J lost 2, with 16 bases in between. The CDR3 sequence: CASRVNINPNYGYTF. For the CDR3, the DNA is TGTGCCAGCAGGGTGAACATAAACCCCAACTATGGCTACACCTTC.

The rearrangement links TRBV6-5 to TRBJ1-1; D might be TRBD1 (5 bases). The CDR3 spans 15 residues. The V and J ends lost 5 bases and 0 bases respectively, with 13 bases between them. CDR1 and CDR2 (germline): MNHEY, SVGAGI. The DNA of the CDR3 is TGTGCCAGCAGTCCCCCCCGGGGGTTGAACACTGAAGCTTTCTTT. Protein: CASSPPRGLNTEAFF.

The CDR3: CAVRSGADRNTGELFF. The DNA of the CDR3 is TGTGCCGTTCGTAGCGGGGCCGACAGGAACACCGGGGAGCTGTTTTTT. The chain recombines TRBV10-3 with TRBJ2-2; 8 positions match TRBD2. V was clipped by 11 bases and J by 1 base; unmatched bases: 12. The germline CDR1 and CDR2 sequences are ENHRY and SYGVKD. There are 16 residues in the CDR3.